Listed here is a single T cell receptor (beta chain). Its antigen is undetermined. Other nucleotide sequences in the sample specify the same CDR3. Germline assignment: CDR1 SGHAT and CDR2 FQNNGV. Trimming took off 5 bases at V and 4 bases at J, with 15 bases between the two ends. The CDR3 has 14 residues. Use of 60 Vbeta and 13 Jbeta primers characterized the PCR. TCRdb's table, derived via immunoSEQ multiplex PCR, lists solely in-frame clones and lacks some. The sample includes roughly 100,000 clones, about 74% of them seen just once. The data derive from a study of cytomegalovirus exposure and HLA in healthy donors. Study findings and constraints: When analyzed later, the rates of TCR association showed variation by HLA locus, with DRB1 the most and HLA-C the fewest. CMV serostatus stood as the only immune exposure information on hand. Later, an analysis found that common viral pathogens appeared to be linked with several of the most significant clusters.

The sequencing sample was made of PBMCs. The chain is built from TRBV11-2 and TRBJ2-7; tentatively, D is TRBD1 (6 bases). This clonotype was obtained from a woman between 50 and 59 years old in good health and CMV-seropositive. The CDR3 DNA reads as TGTGCCAGCAGCGCCCGGGACATCCCGTACGAGCAGTACTTC. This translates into CASSARDIPYEQYF. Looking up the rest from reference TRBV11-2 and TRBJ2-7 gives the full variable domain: EAGVAQSPRYKIIEKRQSVAFWCNPISGHATLYWYQQILGQGPKLLIQFQNNGVVDDSQLPKDRFSAERLKGVDSTLKIQPAKLEDSAVYLCASSARDIPYEQYFGPGTRLTVT.